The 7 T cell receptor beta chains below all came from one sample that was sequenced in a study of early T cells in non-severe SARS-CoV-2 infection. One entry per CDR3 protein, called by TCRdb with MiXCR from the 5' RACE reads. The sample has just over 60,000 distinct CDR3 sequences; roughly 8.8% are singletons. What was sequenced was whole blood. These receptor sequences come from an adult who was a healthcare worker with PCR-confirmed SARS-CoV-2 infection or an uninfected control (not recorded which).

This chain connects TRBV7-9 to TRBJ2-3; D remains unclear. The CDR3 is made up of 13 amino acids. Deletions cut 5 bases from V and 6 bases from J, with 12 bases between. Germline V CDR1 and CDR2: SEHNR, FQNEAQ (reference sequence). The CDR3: CASSAQPADTQYF. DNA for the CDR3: TGTGCCAGCAGCGCCCAACCTGCGGATACGCAGTATTTT.

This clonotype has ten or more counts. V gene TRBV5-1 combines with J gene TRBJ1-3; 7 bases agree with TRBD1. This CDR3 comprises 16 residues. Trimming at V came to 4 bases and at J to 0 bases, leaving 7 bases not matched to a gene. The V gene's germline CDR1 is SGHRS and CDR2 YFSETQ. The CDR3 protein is CASSIQGVSSGNTIYF. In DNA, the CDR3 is TGCGCCAGCAGCATTCAGGGGGTGAGCTCTGGAAACACCATATATTTT.

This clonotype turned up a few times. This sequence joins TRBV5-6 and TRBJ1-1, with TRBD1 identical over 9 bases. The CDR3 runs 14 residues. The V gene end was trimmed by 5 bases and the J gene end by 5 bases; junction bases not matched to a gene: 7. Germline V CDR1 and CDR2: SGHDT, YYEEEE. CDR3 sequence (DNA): TGTGCCAGCAGACTCGGACAGGGGAGGACTGAAGCTTTCTTT. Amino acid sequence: CASRLGQGRTEAFF.

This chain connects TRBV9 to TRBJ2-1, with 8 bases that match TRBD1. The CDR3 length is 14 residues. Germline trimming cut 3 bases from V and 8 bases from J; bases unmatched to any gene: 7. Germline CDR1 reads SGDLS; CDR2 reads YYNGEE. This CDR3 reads CASSASDRAYEQFF. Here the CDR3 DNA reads TGTGCCAGCAGCGCCTCGGACAGGGCCTATGAGCAGTTCTTC.

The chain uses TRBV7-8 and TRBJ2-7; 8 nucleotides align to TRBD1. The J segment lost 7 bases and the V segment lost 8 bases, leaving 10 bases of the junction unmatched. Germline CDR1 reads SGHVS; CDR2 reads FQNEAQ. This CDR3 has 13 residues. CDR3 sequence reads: CASGPRQGREQYV. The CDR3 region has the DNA TGTGCCAGCGGACCTCGACAGGGGCGAGAGCAGTACGTC.

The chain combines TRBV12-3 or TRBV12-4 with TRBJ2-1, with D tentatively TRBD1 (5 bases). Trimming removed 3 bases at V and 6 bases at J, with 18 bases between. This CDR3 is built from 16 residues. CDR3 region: CASSFQGAPPGNEQFF. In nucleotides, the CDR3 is TGTGCCAGCAGTTTTCAAGGGGCGCCCCCAGGCAATGAGCAGTTCTTC.

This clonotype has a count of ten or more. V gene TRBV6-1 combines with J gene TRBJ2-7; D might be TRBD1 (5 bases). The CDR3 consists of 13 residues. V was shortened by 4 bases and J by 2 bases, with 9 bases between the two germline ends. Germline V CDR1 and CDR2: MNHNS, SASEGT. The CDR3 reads CASSAVGAYEQYV. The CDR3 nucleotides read TGTGCCAGCAGTGCAGTAGGGGCCTACGAGCAGTACGTC.